This T cell receptor beta chain was found in a study of blood T cell repertoires in COVID-19. Study context: Italy, Spain and the United States were the sources of the convalescent and acute COVID-19 samples. PBMCs, B-cell-depleted T cells, or T cells were the source of the cDNA or gDNA that made up the material.

As processed by the authors: Estimation of nucleated cell counts relied on the amplification of reference gene primers. The protocol was immunoSEQ multiplex PCR, while the TCRdb copy is restricted to in-frame clones and leaves out a portion. The V and J calls and clone size were taken over from that table, and D and trimming were inferred from the DNA. The sample carries a few hundred thousand clones, 85% to 90% recorded once. The germline V and J ends were trimmed by 2 bases and 2 bases, with 6 bases remaining between them. CDR1 is ENHRY and CDR2 is SYGVKD in the germline V gene. The CDR3 consists of 13 residues.

V is TRBV10-3 and J is TRBJ1-2; no reliable D call. The receptor's source is a middle-aged woman who had recovered from COVID-19. Sequencing was carried out using peripheral blood. CDR3 sequence reads: CAISEGDNYGYTF. The CDR3 DNA is TGTGCCATCAGTGAGGGAGACAACTATGGCTACACCTTC.